This TCR beta chain appears in the sequencing data of a study of response to subunit inactivated influenza vaccine. Whole-study results and caveats: After each seasonal influenza vaccination, few new T cells are recruited, the authors suggested.

TCRdb itself ran the RT-PCR reads through MiXCR, one entry per CDR3 protein. The table shows more than 400,000 distinct CDR3 sequences, with roughly 11% occurring only once. V trimming: 4 bases; J trimming: 9 bases; junction bases outside the gene matches: 7. The germline V gene has CDR1 SQVTM and CDR2 ANQGSEA. This CDR3 spans 13 amino acids. Note on this clonotype: The antigen remains undetermined.

The V gene is TRBV29-1, the J gene TRBJ1-5; 9 positions agree with TRBD1. The clonotype originates from a man aged 50-60 years who received an inactivated influenza vaccine. The input for sequencing was PBMCs from blood, taken 45 days after vaccination. Here the CDR3 reads CSVGDRELSPQHF. The CDR3 DNA is TGCAGCGTTGGGGACAGGGAGTTATCGCCCCAGCATTTT. Full variable domain (missing parts from reference TRBV29-1 and TRBJ1-5): SAVISQKPSRDICQRGTSLTIQCQVDSQVTMMFWYRQQPGQSLTLIATANQGSEATYESGFVIDKFPISRPNLTFSTLTVSNMSPEDSSIYLCSVGDRELSPQHFGDGTRLSIL.